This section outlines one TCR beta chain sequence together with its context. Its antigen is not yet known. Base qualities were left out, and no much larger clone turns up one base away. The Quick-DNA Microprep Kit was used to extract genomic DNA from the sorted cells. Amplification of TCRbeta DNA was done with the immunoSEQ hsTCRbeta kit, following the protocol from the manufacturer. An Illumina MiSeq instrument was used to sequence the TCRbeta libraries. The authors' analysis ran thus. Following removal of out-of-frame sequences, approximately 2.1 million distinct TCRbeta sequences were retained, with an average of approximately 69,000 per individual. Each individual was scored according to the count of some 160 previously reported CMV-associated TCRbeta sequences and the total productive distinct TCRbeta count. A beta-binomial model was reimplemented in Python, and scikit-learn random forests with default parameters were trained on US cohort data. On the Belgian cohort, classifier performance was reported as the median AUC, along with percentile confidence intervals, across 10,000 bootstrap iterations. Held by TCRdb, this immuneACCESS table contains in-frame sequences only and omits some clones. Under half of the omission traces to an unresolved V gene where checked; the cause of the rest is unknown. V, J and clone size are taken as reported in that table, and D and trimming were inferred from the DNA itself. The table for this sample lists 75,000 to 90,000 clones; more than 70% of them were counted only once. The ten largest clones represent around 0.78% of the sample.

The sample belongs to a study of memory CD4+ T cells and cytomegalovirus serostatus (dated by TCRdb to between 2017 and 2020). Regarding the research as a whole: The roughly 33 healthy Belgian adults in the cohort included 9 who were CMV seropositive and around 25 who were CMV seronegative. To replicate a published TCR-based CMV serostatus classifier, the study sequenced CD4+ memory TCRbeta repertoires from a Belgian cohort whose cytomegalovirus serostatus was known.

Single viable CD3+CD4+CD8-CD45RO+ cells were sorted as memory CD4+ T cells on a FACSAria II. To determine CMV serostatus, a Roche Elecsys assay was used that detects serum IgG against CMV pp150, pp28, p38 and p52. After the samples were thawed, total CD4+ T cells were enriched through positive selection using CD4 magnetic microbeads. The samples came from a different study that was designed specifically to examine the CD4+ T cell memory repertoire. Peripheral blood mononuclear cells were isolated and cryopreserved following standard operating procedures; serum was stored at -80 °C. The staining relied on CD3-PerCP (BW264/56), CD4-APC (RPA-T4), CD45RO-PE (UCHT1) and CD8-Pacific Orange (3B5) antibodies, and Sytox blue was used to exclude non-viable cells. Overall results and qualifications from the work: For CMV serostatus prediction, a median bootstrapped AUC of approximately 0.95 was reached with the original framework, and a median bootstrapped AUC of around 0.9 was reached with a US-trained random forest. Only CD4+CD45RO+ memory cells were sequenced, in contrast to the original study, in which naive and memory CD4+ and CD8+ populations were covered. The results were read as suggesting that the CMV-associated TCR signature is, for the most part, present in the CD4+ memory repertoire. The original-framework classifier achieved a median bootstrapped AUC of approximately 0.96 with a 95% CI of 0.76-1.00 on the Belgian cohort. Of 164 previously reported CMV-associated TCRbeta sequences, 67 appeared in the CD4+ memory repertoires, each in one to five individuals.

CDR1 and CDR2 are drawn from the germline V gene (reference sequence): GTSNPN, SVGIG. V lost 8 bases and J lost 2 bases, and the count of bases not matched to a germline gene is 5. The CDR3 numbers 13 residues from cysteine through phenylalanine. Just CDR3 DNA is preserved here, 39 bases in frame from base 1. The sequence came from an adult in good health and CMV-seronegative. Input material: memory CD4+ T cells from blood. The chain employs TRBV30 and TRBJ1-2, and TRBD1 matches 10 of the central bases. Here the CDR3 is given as CAGDRGLNYGYTF. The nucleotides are TGTGCCGGGGACAGGGGATTAAACTATGGCTACACCTTC.